Following are 11 T cell receptor beta chains from one sample sequenced in a study of blood T cell repertoires in COVID-19. Sequencing was performed with immunoSEQ multiplex PCR; in TCRdb, only in-frame clones are kept and a portion is missing. The table has around 190,000 clones, 88% seen once. The sample was peripheral blood. The source of these receptors is a human donor in a cohort sampled during active COVID-19.

This chain links TRBV5-1 with TRBJ2-7; 7 bases are a match to TRBD2. The CDR3 has 14 amino acids. Unmatched junction bases numbered 5, after V lost 3 bases and J lost 2 bases. Germline V gene sequence: CDR1 SGHRS, CDR2 YFSETQ. This CDR3 is CASSSRLAPYEQYF. CDR3 nucleotide sequence: TGCGCCAGCAGCTCGCGACTAGCCCCCTACGAGCAGTACTTC.

The rearrangement links TRBV2 to TRBJ1-5; D not certain. V was clipped by 0 bases and J by 1 base, with 4 bases between them. Germline V gene data show CDR1 as SNHLY and CDR2 as FYNNEI. The CDR3 is 14 residues long. The CDR3: CASSEAQSNQPQHF. CDR3 sequence (DNA): TGTGCCAGCAGTGAAGCCCAGAGCAATCAGCCCCAGCATTTT. The whole variable domain, filled in from reference TRBV2 and TRBJ1-5, reads EPEVTQTPSHQVTQMGQEVILRCVPISNHLYFYWYRQILGQKVEFLVSFYNNEISEKSEIFDDQFSVERPDGSNFTLKIRSTKLEDSAMYFCASSEAQSNQPQHFGDGTRLSIL.

The chain joins TRBV20-1 to TRBJ2-7, with 8 bases aligning to TRBD1. This CDR3 is 15 amino acids long. With 3 bases clipped from V and 0 bases from J, the junction kept 7 bases outside the gene matches. CDR1 and CDR2 from the germline V gene are DFQATT and SNEGSKA (reference sequence). The CDR3 loop is CSASPWTGSSYEQYF. The CDR3 nucleotides are TGCAGTGCTAGTCCTTGGACAGGGAGCTCCTACGAGCAGTACTTC.

V and J are TRBV19 and TRBJ2-2; D is uncertain. Trimming removed 5 bases from V and 6 bases from J, with 7 bases in between. Looked up from germline, CDR1 is LNHDA and CDR2 is SQIVND (reference sequence). The CDR3 totals 12 residues. The CDR3 sequence: CASSFESGELFF. For the CDR3, the DNA is TGTGCCAGTAGTTTCGAGTCCGGGGAGCTGTTTTTT.

The rearrangement uses TRBV7-9 and TRBJ2-3; 10 nucleotides agree with TRBD2. V shed 8 bases and J 2 bases; nucleotides not matched to a gene: 4. This CDR3 is built from 14 residues. Germline CDR1 is SEHNR and CDR2 is FQNEAQ (reference sequence). As DNA, the CDR3 is TGTGCCAGCTCGGGACTAGCGAACACAGATACGCAGTATTTT. Protein product: CASSGLANTDTQYF.

The rearrangement uses TRBV27 and TRBJ2-1, with 8 bases aligning to TRBD2. V was clipped by 2 bases and J by 0 bases; unmatched bases: 15. Germline loops: CDR1 MNHEY, CDR2 SMNVEV (reference sequence). This CDR3 is built from 20 residues. CDR3 sequence reads: CASSLEVAGSLSSSYNEQFF. In DNA form, the CDR3 reads TGTGCCAGCAGTTTAGAGGTAGCGGGATCCCTCAGTTCCTCCTACAATGAGCAGTTCTTC.

The J gene is TRBJ2-3, the V gene TRBV5-1; a weak D match, TRBD1 (5 bases). Germline V gives CDR1 SGHRS, CDR2 YFSETQ. V was clipped by 4 bases and J by 0 bases, with 15 bases between them. This CDR3 region has 16 residues. The CDR3 protein is CASSPPRDPSTDTQYF. CDR3 nucleotide sequence: TGCGCCAGCAGCCCTCCCAGGGATCCTAGCACAGATACGCAGTATTTT.

This chain links TRBV25-1 with TRBJ2-1; 12 bases are a match to TRBD2. Losses at the gene ends were 10 bases for V and 6 bases for J; bases not matched to a gene: 10. The CDR3 loop spans 15 amino acids. Germline V gene lookup returns CDR1 MGHDK and CDR2 SYGVNS. The CDR3 sequence is CATGLAGKGGNEQFF. CDR3 coding DNA: TGTGCCACCGGACTAGCGGGAAAAGGAGGCAATGAGCAGTTCTTC.

The V and J genes are TRBV19 and TRBJ2-3, with D possibly matching TRBD2 (7 bases). Trimming left V 4 bases short and J 5 bases short, with 10 bases between. CDR3 size: 13 residues. CDR1 LNHDA and CDR2 SQIVND come from the germline V gene (reference sequence). CDR3 in DNA: TGTGCCAGTAGTACAGGGGAGGGAGATACGCAGTATTTT. Its protein is CASSTGEGDTQYF.

This chain uses TRBV7-2 with TRBJ2-5; 7 nucleotides agree with TRBD2. The V segment lost 1 base and the J segment 5 bases; nucleotides outside the gene matches: 4. The CDR3 has 14 amino acids. From germline, CDR1 is SGHTA and CDR2 FQGNSA. CDR3 coding DNA: TGTGCCAGCAGCTTAGGGGGGGGTAGGGAGACCCAGTACTTC. This gives the protein CASSLGGGRETQYF. Looking up the rest from reference TRBV7-2 and TRBJ2-5 gives the full variable domain: GAGVSQSPSNKVTEKGKDVELRCDPISGHTALYWYRQSLGQGLEFLIYFQGNSAPDKSGLPSDRFSAERTGGSVSTLTIQRTQQEDSAVYLCASSLGGGRETQYFGPGTRLLVL.

On this clone itself: This sample includes further DNA sequences coding for the same CDR3. As DNA, the CDR3 is TGTGCCACCAGCAGAGATTCGTCGGAGACCCAGTACTTC. Encoded protein: CATSRDSSETQYF. The J gene is TRBJ2-5, the V gene TRBV15, with D unclear. V was cut by 0 bases and J by 5 bases, with 7 bases left in between. This CDR3 is built from 13 residues. The germline V gene encodes CDR1 LNHNV and CDR2 YYDKDF (reference sequence).